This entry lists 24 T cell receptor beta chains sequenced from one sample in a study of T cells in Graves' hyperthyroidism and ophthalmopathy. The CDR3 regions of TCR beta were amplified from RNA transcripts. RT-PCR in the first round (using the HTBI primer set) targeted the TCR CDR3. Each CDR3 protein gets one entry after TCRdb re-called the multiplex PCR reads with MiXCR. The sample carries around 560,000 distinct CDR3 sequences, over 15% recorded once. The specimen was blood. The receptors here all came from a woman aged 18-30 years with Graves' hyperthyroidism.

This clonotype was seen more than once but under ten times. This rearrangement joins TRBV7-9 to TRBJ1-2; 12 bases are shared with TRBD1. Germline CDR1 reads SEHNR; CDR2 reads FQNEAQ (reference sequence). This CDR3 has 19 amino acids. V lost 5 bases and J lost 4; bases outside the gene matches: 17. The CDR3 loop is CASSPTLNPGQGATYGYTF. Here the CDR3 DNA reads TGTGCCAGCAGCCCTACTTTAAACCCGGGACAGGGGGCCACCTATGGCTACACCTTC.

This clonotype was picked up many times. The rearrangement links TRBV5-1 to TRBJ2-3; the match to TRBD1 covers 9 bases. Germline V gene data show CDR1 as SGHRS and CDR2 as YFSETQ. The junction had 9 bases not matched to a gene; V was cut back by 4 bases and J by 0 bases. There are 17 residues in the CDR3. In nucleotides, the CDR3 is TGCGCCAGCAGCACCGCAACAGGGGGCCTGAGCACAGATACGCAGTATTTT. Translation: CASSTATGGLSTDTQYF.

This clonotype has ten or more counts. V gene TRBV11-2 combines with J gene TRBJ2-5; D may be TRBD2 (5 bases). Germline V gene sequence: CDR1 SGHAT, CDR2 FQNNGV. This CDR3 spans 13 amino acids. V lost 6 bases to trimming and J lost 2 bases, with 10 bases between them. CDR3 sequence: CASRPRGQETQYF. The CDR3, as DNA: TGTGCCAGCAGGCCACGGGGACAAGAGACCCAGTACTTC.

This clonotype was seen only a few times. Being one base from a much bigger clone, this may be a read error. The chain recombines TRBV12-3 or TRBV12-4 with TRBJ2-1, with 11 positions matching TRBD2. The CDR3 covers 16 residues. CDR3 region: CASSSRLAGSYNEQLF. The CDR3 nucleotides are TGTGCCAGCAGTTCAAGACTAGCGGGATCCTACAATGAGCAGCTCTTC.

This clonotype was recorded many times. Written as DNA, the CDR3 is TGCGCCAGCAGCCAACCGGCTAGCGGGAGGGCCCACGAGCAGTACTTC. This encodes CASSQPASGRAHEQYF. The chain combines TRBV4-1 with TRBJ2-7, with 12 positions matching TRBD2. The CDR3 runs 16 residues. Germline CDR1 is MGHRA and CDR2 is YSYEKL. V lost 2 bases to trimming and J lost 5 bases; unmatched junction nucleotides: 7.

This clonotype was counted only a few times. The CDR3 loop is CAWTDTGELFF. Written as DNA, the CDR3 is TGTGCCTGGACTGACACCGGGGAGCTGTTTTTT. The chain carries TRBV30 and TRBJ2-2, with no clear D. Trimming cost V 4 bases and J 3 bases, with 3 bases left between them. Germline V gives CDR1 GTSNPN, CDR2 SVGIG (reference sequence). The CDR3 has 11 residues. Supplemented by reference TRBV30 and TRBJ2-2, the full variable domain reads SQTIHQWPATLVQPVGSPLSLECTVEGTSNPNLYWYRQAAGRGLQLLFYSVGIGQISSEVPQNLSASRPQDRQFILSSKKLLLSDSGFYLCAWTDTGELFFGEGSRLTVL.

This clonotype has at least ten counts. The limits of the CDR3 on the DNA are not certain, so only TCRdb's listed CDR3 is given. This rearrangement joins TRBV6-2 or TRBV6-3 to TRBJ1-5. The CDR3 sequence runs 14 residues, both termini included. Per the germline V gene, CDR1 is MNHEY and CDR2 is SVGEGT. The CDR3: CASSSSLESQPQHF.

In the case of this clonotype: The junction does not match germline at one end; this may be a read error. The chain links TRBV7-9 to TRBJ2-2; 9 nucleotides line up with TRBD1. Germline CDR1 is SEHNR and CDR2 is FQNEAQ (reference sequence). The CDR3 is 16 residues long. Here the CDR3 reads CASSLAGTGNTGGLFF. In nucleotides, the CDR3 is TGTGCCAGCAGCTTAGCGGGGACAGGGAACACCGGGGGGCTGTTTTTT.

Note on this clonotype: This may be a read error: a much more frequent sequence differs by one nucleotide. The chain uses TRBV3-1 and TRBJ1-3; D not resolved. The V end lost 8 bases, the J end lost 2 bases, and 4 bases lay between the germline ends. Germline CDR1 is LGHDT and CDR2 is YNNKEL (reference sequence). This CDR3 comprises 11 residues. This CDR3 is CASDAGNTIYF. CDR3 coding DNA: TGTGCCAGCGACGCTGGAAACACCATATATTTT.

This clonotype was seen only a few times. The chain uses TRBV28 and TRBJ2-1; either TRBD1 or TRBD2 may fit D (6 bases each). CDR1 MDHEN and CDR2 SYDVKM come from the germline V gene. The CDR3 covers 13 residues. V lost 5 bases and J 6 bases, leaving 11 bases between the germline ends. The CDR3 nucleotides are TGTGCCAGCAGTCGGACAGCGGGCAATGAGCAGTTCTTC. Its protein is CASSRTAGNEQFF.

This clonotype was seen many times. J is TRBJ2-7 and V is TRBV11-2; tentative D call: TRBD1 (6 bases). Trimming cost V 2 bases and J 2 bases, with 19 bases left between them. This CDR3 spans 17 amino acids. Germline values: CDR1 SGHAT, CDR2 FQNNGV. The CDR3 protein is CASSLRPQGIRAYEQYF. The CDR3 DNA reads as TGTGCCAGCAGCTTACGACCCCAGGGGATCAGGGCCTACGAGCAGTACTTC.

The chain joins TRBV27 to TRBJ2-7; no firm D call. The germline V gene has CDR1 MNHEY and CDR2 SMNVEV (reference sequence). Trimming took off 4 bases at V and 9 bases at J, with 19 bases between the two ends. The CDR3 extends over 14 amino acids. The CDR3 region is CASSSSWGRNGQYF. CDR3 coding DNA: TGTGCCAGCAGTTCCTCATGGGGTAGAAACGGGCAGTACTTC.

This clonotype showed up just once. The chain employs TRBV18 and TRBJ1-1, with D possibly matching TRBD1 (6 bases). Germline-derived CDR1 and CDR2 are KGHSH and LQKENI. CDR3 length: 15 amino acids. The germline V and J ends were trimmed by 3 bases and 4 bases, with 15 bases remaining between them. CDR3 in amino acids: CASSPFLTGSTEAFF. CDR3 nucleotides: TGTGCCAGCTCACCCTTTTTAACAGGGTCCACTGAAGCTTTCTTT.

In nucleotides, the CDR3 is TGTGCCAGCAGTGCCTCTCCCGGGGGAGAAGAGACCCAGTACTTC. As protein: CASSASPGGEETQYF. This chain connects TRBV25-1 to TRBJ2-5; D is possibly TRBD2 (6 bases). This CDR3 region has 15 residues. The germline V and J ends were trimmed by 4 bases and 3 bases, with 15 bases remaining between them. Germline CDR1 is MGHDK and CDR2 is SYGVNS.

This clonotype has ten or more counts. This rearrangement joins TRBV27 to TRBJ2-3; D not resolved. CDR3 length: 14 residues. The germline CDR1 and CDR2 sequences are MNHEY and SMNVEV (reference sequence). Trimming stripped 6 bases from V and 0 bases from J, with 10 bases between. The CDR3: CASSPFGSTDTQYF. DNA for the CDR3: TGTGCCAGCAGCCCATTCGGAAGCACAGATACGCAGTATTTT.

DNA of the CDR3: TGTGCCAGCAGTTACGTCAAGAAGTACAATGAGCAGTTCTTC. Its translation is CASSYVKKYNEQFF. J is TRBJ2-1 and V is TRBV6-2 or TRBV6-3; D remains unclear. CDR3 length: 14 residues. In germline, CDR1 is MNHEY, CDR2 SVGEGT. Trimming stripped 2 bases from V and 4 bases from J, with 9 bases between.

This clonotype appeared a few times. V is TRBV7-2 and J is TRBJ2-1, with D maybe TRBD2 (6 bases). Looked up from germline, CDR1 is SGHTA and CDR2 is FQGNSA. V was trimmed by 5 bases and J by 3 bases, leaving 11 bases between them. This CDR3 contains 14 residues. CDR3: CASSASGFYNEQFF. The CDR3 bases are TGTGCCAGCAGCGCCAGCGGGTTCTACAATGAGCAGTTCTTC.

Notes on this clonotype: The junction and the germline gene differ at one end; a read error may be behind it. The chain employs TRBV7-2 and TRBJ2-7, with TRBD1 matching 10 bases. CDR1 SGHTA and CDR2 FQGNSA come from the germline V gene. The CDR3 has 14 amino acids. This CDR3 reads CASSQEGQGYEQYF. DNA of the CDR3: TGCGCCAGCAGCCAAGAGGGACAGGGGTACGAGCAGTACTTC. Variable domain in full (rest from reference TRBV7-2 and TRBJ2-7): GAGVSQSPSNKVTEKGKDVELRCDPISGHTALYWYRQSLGQGLEFLIYFQGNSAPDKSGLPSDRFSAERTGGSVSTLTIQRTQQEDSAVYLCASSQEGQGYEQYFGPGTRLTVT.

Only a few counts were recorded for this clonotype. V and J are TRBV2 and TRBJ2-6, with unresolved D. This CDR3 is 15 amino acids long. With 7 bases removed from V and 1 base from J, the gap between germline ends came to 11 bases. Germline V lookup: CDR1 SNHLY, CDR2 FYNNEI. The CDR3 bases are TGTGCCAGCAACTTCGGCGAGTCTGGGGCCAACGTCCTGACTTTC. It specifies CASNFGESGANVLTF.

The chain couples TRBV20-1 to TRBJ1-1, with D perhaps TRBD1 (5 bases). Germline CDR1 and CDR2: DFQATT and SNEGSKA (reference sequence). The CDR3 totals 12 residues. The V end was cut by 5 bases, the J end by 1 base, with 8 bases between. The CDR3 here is CSARGENTEAFF. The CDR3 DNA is TGCAGTGCTCGGGGGGAGAACACTGAAGCTTTCTTT.

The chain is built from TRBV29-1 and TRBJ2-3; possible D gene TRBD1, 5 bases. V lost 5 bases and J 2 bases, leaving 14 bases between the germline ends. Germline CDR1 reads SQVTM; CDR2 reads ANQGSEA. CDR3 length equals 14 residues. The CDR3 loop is CSVSRGRYTDTQYF. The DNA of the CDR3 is TGCAGCGTTAGTAGGGGCCGTTACACAGATACGCAGTATTTT.

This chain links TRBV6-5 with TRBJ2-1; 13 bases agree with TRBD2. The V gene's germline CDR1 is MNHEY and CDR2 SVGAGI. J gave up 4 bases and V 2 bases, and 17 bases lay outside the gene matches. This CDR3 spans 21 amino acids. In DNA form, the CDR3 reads TGTGCCAGCAGTTACCCCGGGTTAGGCGGGACTAGCGGGACCTCGTACAATGAGCAGTTCTTC. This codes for CASSYPGLGGTSGTSYNEQFF.

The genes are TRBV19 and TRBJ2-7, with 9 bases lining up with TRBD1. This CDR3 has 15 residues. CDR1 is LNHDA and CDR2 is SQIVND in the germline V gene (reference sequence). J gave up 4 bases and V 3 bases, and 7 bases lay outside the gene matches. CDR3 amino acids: CASSIFLTGGYEQYF. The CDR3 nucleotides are TGTGCCAGTAGTATTTTCCTGACAGGGGGTTACGAGCAGTACTTC. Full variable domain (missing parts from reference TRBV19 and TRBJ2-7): DGGITQSPKYLFRKEGQNVTLSCEQNLNHDAMYWYRQDPGQGLRLIYYSQIVNDFQKGDIAEGYSVSREKKESFPLTVTSAQKNPTAFYLCASSIFLTGGYEQYFGPGTRLTVT.

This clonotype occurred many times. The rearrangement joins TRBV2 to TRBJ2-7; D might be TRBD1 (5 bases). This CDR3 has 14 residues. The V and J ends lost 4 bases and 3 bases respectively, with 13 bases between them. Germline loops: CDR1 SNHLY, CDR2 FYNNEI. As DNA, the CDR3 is TGTGCCAGCAGTGTGAAGGGCAGGGACTACGAGCAGTACTTC. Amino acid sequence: CASSVKGRDYEQYF.